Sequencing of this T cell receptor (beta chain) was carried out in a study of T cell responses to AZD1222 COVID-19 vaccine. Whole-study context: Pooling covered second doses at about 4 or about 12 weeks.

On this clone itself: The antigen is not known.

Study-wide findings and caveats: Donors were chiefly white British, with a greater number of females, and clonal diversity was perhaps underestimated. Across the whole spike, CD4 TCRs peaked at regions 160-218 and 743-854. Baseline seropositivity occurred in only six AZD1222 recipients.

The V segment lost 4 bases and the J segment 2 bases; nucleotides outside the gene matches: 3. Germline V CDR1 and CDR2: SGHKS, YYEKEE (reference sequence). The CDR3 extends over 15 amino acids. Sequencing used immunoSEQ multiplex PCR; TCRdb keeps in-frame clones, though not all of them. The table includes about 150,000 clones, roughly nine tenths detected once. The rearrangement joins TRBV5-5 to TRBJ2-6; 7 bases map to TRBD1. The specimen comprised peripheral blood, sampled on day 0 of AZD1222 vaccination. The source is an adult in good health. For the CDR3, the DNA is TGTGCCAGCAGCCCCGACAGGGCTGGGGCCAACGTCCTGACTTTC. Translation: CASSPDRAGANVLTF.